Listed below are T cell receptor beta chains from one sample, sequenced in a study of T cell repertoires in cytomegalovirus infection. Antigen specificity for these receptors is unknown. One entry per CDR3 protein results from TCRdb running MiXCR on the reads. The sample includes roughly 800,000 distinct CDR3 sequences, 25% to 35% seen only once; the top ten take roughly 14%. Sequenced material: cultured CD8+ T cells from PBMCs, taken from culture after CMV antigen stimulation. The receptors stem from a human donor in good health (CMV status not recorded). Some clones in this sample may be carry-over from other donors' samples. CDR3s include the opening cysteine and the closing phenylalanine or tryptophan. D genes are given only for firm matches. Expanded clones are given a class, and other clones once, few, many or no size at all.

>few|TRBV6-1|TRBD2|TRBJ2-1
CAVRGSGVGEQFF
TGTGCCGTACGTGGTAGCGGGGTTGGCGAGCAGTTCTTC
>-|TRBV7-6|-|TRBJ2-1
CASSLAAREQFF
TGTGCCAGCAGCTTAGCTGCGAGGGAGCAGTTCTTC
>few|TRBV12-3/TRBV12-4|-|TRBJ1-1
CASSFPTGMNTEAFF
TGTGCCAGCAGTTTCCCGACAGGCATGAACACTGAAGCTTTCTTT
>few|TRBV7-6|TRBD2|TRBJ2-2
CASSSGLEMAGELFF
TGTGCCAGCAGCTCCGGACTAGAAATGGCCGGGGAGCTGTTTTTT
>-|TRBV6-2/TRBV6-3|-|TRBJ2-1
CASSDREQFF
TGTGCCAGCAGCGACAGGGAGCAGTTCTTC
>few|TRBV4-3|-|TRBJ1-1
CASSQDANMNTEAFF
TGCGCCAGCAGCCAAGACGCGAACATGAACACTGAAGCTTTCTTT
>many|TRBV12-5|TRBD1|TRBJ1-2
CASAEDRTDGYTF
TGTGCTAGTGCCGAGGACAGGACGGATGGCTACACCTTC
>-|TRBV27|TRBD1|TRBJ1-2
CASSLVVDRGAYGYTF
TGTGCCAGCAGTTTAGTAGTCGACAGGGGGGCCTATGGCTACACCTTC
>-|TRBV5-1|-|TRBJ2-2
CASDPGSAGELFF
TGCGCCAGTGATCCGGGGAGCGCCGGGGAGCTGTTTTTT
>-|TRBV20-1|TRBD2|TRBJ2-3
CSARDSLSAGSSTDTQYF
TGCAGTGCTAGAGATTCCCTCTCAGCGGGATCTAGCACAGATACGCAGTATTTT
>many|TRBV12-3/TRBV12-4|TRBD1|TRBJ2-1
CASSLAGGLNEQFF
TGTGCCAGCAGTTTAGCAGGGGGCCTGAATGAGCAGTTCTTC
>few|TRBV20-1|-|TRBJ1-5
CSATTGDLLHQPQHF
TGCAGTGCCACCACCGGGGACCTCTTGCATCAGCCCCAGCATTTT
>few|TRBV12-3/TRBV12-4|-|TRBJ1-2
CASSYPGLRYGYTF
TGTGCCAGCAGTTACCCAGGCTTGCGATATGGCTACACCTTC
>-|TRBV18|-|TRBJ2-7
CGSSPKREYSYEQYF
TGTGGCAGCTCACCGAAGCGCGAGTATTCCTACGAGCAGTACTTC
>few|TRBV6-2/TRBV6-3|-|TRBJ2-5
CASMKQTQYF
TGTGCCAGCATGAAACAGACCCAGTACTTC
>-|TRBV5-3|-|TRBJ1-5
CASSLVTPNNNQPQHF
TGTGCCAGCAGCTTGGTTACGCCAAACAACAATCAGCCCCAGCATTTT
>few|TRBV6-5|TRBD1|TRBJ1-1
CASSSTGYEAFF
TGTGCCAGCAGTTCGACAGGGTATGAAGCTTTCTTT
>-|TRBV7-9|-|TRBJ2-3
CASRFSAMGTDTQYF
TGTGCCAGCAGGTTTTCGGCTATGGGCACAGATACGCAGTATTTT
>-|TRBV12-5|-|TRBJ2-1
CASGLGVDSPSYNEQFF
TGTGCTAGTGGTTTGGGGGTGGACAGCCCGTCCTACAATGAGCAGTTCTTC
>-|TRBV19|TRBD2|TRBJ2-1
CASSGGFSYNEQFF
TGTGCCAGTAGCGGGGGGTTCTCCTACAATGAGCAGTTCTTC
>few|TRBV4-1|TRBD1|TRBJ2-1
CASSPDRQGEQFF
TGCGCCAGCAGCCCGGACAGGCAAGGGGAGCAGTTCTTC
>-|TRBV5-1|TRBD2|TRBJ2-7
CASSGRGAAYEQYF
TGCGCCAGCAGCGGGCGGGGGGCGGCTTACGAGCAGTACTTC
>-|TRBV12-5|-|TRBJ1-1
CASAIIIGERNTEAFF
TGTGCTAGTGCCATAATTATAGGGGAGCGGAACACTGAAGCTTTCTTT
>-|TRBV7-7|-|TRBJ2-1
CASSLVPEDDEQFF
TGTGCTAGCAGCTTAGTCCCGGAGGACGATGAGCAGTTCTTC
>once|TRBV6-8|-|TRBJ1-3
CASSYSGAPGNTIYF
TGTGCCAGCAGTTACTCGGGGGCACCTGGAAACACCATATATTTT
>-|TRBV20-1|-|TRBJ2-7
CSARDPAGNSYEQYF
TGCAGTGCTAGAGATCCGGCAGGGAACTCCTACGAGCAGTACTTC
>many|TRBV7-9|-|TRBJ2-5
CASSSPGQETQYF
TGTGCCAGCAGCTCCCCGGGCCAAGAGACCCAGTACTTC
>few|TRBV11-1|TRBD1|TRBJ1-1
CASSYITGTGIEAFF
TGTGCCAGCAGCTACATAACCGGGACAGGGATTGAAGCTTTCTTT
>-|TRBV9|-|TRBJ2-2
CASSVDGGRGELFF
TGTGCCAGCAGCGTTGACGGCGGGCGAGGGGAGCTGTTTTTT
>-|TRBV25-1|TRBD1|TRBJ1-1
CASGRDRRKAFF
TGTGCCAGCGGGCGGGACAGGAGAAAAGCTTTCTTT
>few|TRBV27|-|TRBJ1-1
CASSWGEGSTEAFF
TGTGCCAGCAGTTGGGGAGAGGGTAGCACTGAAGCTTTCTTT
>-|TRBV14|-|TRBJ2-1
CASSQGPDFSSTYNEQFF
TGTGCCAGCAGCCAAGGACCGGACTTCTCCTCCACCTACAATGAGCAGTTCTTC
>-|TRBV4-3|TRBD2|TRBJ2-4
CASSGGILAKNIQYF
TGCGCCAGCTCGGGGGGAATTCTAGCCAAAAACATTCAGTACTTC
>-|TRBV19|-|TRBJ1-4
CASSIHALDEKLFF
TGTGCCAGTAGTATTCATGCTTTGGACGAAAAACTGTTTTTT
>few|TRBV4-3|-|TRBJ2-3
CASSQDHGGTDTQYF
TGCGCCAGCAGCCAAGATCATGGGGGGACAGATACGCAGTATTTT
>many|TRBV28|-|TRBJ1-1
CASSLPSPTGNTEAFF
TGTGCCAGCAGTTTGCCTAGTCCGACGGGGAACACTGAAGCTTTCTTT
>few|TRBV12-3/TRBV12-4|TRBD1|TRBJ1-1
CASYGLIGTEDPF
TGTGCCAGTTACGGGCTAATCGGGACAGAAGACCCCTTT
>few|TRBV7-9|-|TRBJ1-1
CASSPIEGVNTEAFF
TGTGCCAGCAGCCCAATAGAGGGGGTGAACACTGAAGCTTTCTTT
>few|TRBV6-2/TRBV6-3|TRBD2|TRBJ2-1
CASRAGSGGPEYNEQFF
TGTGCCAGCAGAGCAGGTAGCGGGGGGCCAGAATACAATGAGCAGTTCTTC
>-|TRBV7-6|TRBD1|TRBJ2-1
CASSSRPGTGYNEQFF
TGTGCCAGCAGCTCTCGCCCCGGGACAGGGTACAATGAGCAGTTCTTC
>few|TRBV14|TRBD1|TRBJ2-2
CASSRPGQGPTGELFF
TGTGCCAGCAGCCGTCCGGGACAGGGACCCACTGGGGAGCTGTTTTTT
>few|TRBV7-6|-|TRBJ2-1
CASSLGPLSYNEQFF
TGTGCTAGCAGCTTAGGGCCCCTTTCCTACAATGAGCAGTTCTTC
>few|TRBV7-6|TRBD1|TRBJ1-2
CASSSGQVDGYTF
TGTGCCAGCAGCTCAGGACAGGTTGATGGCTACACCTTC
>-|TRBV7-6|TRBD2|TRBJ2-1
CASSLDLGLVYEQLF
TGTGCCAGCAGCTTAGATCTGGGACTAGTTTATGAGCAGTTATTC
>-|TRBV7-9|-|TRBJ1-2
CASSQDRPYGYTF
TGTGCCAGCAGCCAGGACAGACCCTATGGCTACACCTTC
>few|TRBV27|-|TRBJ2-5
CASSLTGLGETQYF
TGTGCCAGCAGTTTAACGGGCCTCGGGGAGACCCAGTACTTC
>-|TRBV18|-|TRBJ2-1
CASSALVELGNEQFF
TGTGCCAGCTCGGCCCTTGTGGAGTTGGGAAATGAGCAGTTCTTC
>-|TRBV7-8|TRBD1|TRBJ2-7
CASSQGEIDEQYF
TGTGCCAGCAGTCAGGGGGAAATCGACGAGCAGTACTTC
>many|TRBV12-3/TRBV12-4|-|TRBJ2-2
CASSLDGPGELFF
TGTGCCAGCAGCCTGGACGGTCCCGGGGAGCTGTTTTTT
>-|TRBV19|-|TRBJ2-7
CASSRSGGDEQYF
TGTGCCAGTAGTCGGAGTGGTGGAGACGAGCAGTACTTC
>few|TRBV23-1|-|TRBJ1-5
CAAHHYRTGNQPQHF
TGCGCCGCTCACCATTATAGGACAGGCAATCAGCCCCAGCATTTT
>-|TRBV5-4|TRBD2|TRBJ2-3
CASMSGGTDTQYF
TGTGCCAGCATGTCGGGGGGTACAGATACGCAGTATTTT
>few|TRBV5-6|TRBD1|TRBJ1-2
CASSHGTGVYYGYTF
TGTGCCAGCAGCCATGGGACAGGGGTCTACTATGGCTACACCTTC